A single sample is the source of the 15 T cell receptor beta chains below, sequenced in a study of beta chain features in type 1 diabetes (dated by TCRdb to about 2018). Libraries came from the immunoSEQ multiplex PCR assay. The High Capacity cDNA Reverse Transcription Kit was used to reverse transcribe all of the isolated RNA, meaning that expressed TCRB transcripts were what got sequenced. TCRdb stores this immuneACCESS table with in-frame sequences only. Part of the clones is absent; in the studies checked, under half of the shortfall reflects unresolved V genes, and no reason is known for the rest. Across this sample there are approximately 250,000 clones, with approximately 24% seen only once. The biggest ten clones account for roughly 0.011% of the sample. Overall results and qualifications from the work: In all four CD4+ subsets, TCRB CDR3 length was moderately but significantly shorter in type 1 diabetes patients.

These receptors lack a known antigen. The sequenced material came from naive CD4+ T cells from blood. Sample cell subset or site, as interpreted from the label and publication: true naive CD4+ T cells. The receptor set was obtained from a woman in her 30s with type 1 diabetes.

This clone was counted a few times. The J gene is TRBJ1-1, the V gene TRBV5-1; unclear D gene. The ends were cut back, 0 bases at V and 2 bases at J, with 8 bases in the middle. The germline V gene encodes CDR1 SGHRS and CDR2 YFSETQ. The CDR3 is made up of 14 amino acids. In DNA form, the CDR3 reads TGCGCCAGCAGCTTGGGAGCGGTAAACACTGAAGCTTTCTTT. Translated: CASSLGAVNTEAFF.

The chain couples TRBV6-5 to TRBJ1-2; D gene uncertain. Trimming stripped 6 bases from V and 3 bases from J, with 14 bases between. Germline-derived CDR1 and CDR2 are MNHEY and SVGAGI. The CDR3 covers 14 residues. The chain's CDR3 is CASSFYPGDYGYTF. The DNA for the CDR3 is TGTGCCAGCAGCTTCTACCCGGGTGACTATGGCTACACCTTC.

The chain has TRBV28 and TRBJ2-5; a weak D match, TRBD1 (5 bases). The DNA end favors TRBJ2-7, so the J call may be wrong. The length of the CDR3 is 15 residues. Germline CDR1 is MDHEN and CDR2 is SYDVKM. CDR3 sequence reads: CASSSSPDSYYEQYF. CDR3 nucleotides: TGTGCCAGCAGTTCCTCCCCTGACAGTTACTACGAGCAGTACTTC.

The genes are TRBV5-1 and TRBJ2-2, with a tentative D call TRBD1 (6 bases). V shed 0 bases and J shed 2 bases, with 8 bases lying between them. The CDR3 spans 15 residues. From germline, CDR1 is SGHRS and CDR2 YFSETQ. The CDR3 DNA reads as TGCGCCAGCAGCTTGGTGGGACAAAACACCGGGGAGCTGTTTTTT. As protein: CASSLVGQNTGELFF. The variable domain in full, completed from reference TRBV5-1 and TRBJ2-2, reads KAGVTQTPRYLIKTRGQQVTLSCSPISGHRSVSWYQQTPGQGLQFLFEYFSETQRNKGNFPGRFSGRQFSNSRSEMNVSTLELGDSALYLCASSLVGQNTGELFFGEGSRLTVL.

There are a few counts of this clone. The chain couples TRBV30 to TRBJ2-7, with D tentatively TRBD2 (5 bases). The CDR3 is 16 amino acids. Trimming took off 4 bases at V and 0 bases at J, with 19 bases between the two ends. Germline loops: CDR1 GTSNPN, CDR2 SVGIG (reference sequence). CDR3 DNA: TGTGCCTGGAACCCTACCTCTAGCCCAAACTCCTACGAGCAGTACTTC. Protein: CAWNPTSSPNSYEQYF.

This clone was detected a few times. V usage is TRBV7-9 and J usage is TRBJ2-1; D may be TRBD2 (6 bases). V lost 5 bases to trimming and J lost 3 bases, with 17 bases between them. This CDR3 spans 16 amino acids. Looked up from germline, CDR1 is SEHNR and CDR2 is FQNEAQ (reference sequence). Here the CDR3 reads CASSSPGTDYYNEQFF. CDR3 in DNA: TGTGCCAGCAGCAGCCCCGGGACTGATTACTACAATGAGCAGTTCTTC.

This clone was seen a few times. The V and J genes are TRBV19 and TRBJ2-1, with TRBD2 matching over 10 bases. The junction had 5 bases not matched to a gene; V was cut back by 4 bases and J by 11 bases. Germline CDR1 reads LNHDA; CDR2 reads SQIVND (reference sequence). The CDR3 length is 13 residues. As DNA, the CDR3 is TGTGCCAGTAGTAAAGCGGGAGGGCCTCAGCAGTTCTTC. Amino acids: CASSKAGGPQQFF. Full variable domain (missing parts from reference TRBV19 and TRBJ2-1): DGGITQSPKYLFRKEGQNVTLSCEQNLNHDAMYWYRQDPGQGLRLIYYSQIVNDFQKGDIAEGYSVSREKKESFPLTVTSAQKNPTAFYLCASSKAGGPQQFFGPGTRLTVL.

This clone has only a few counts. V usage is TRBV29-1 and J usage is TRBJ2-6; TRBD1 is a possible D gene (6 bases). Per the germline V gene, CDR1 is SQVTM and CDR2 is ANQGSEA. Trimming cost V 0 bases and J 15 bases, with 12 bases left between them. This CDR3 region has 12 residues. The CDR3 spells CSVEEATGDLTF. The CDR3 bases are TGCAGCGTTGAAGAGGCGACAGGTGACCTGACTTTC.

This clone was seen a few times. The rearrangement links TRBV30 to TRBJ1-2; TRBD1 might be the D (6 bases). The CDR3 is 12 residues long. The V and J ends lost 7 bases and 2 bases respectively, with 11 bases between them. CDR1 is GTSNPN, CDR2 SVGIG, per germline (reference sequence). In DNA, the CDR3 is TGTGCCTTGGGGGCAGGGAACTATGGCTACACCTTC. Translation: CALGAGNYGYTF.

This clone was picked up a small number of times. This rearrangement joins TRBV29-1 to TRBJ2-5; 12 bases line up with TRBD1. V shed 4 bases, J shed 5 bases, and the junction held 2 bases outside the gene matches. Germline CDR1 is SQVTM and CDR2 is ANQGSEA. This CDR3 comprises 13 residues. The DNA for the CDR3 is TGCAGCGTTGGGGGACAGGGGGCTGAGACCCAGTACTTC. Its protein is CSVGGQGAETQYF.

V is TRBV5-1 and J is TRBJ2-7; 8 bases fit TRBD2. The length of the CDR3 is 14 residues. In germline, CDR1 is SGHRS, CDR2 YFSETQ. Trimming took 4 bases from V and 7 from J; bases not matched to a gene: 10. As DNA, the CDR3 is TGCGCCAGCAGCCGCCGGGAGGGCCTGTATGAGCAGTACTTC. It translates to CASSRREGLYEQYF.

There are a few counts of this clone. CDR3 sequence: CASSVTSGQETQYF. CDR3 nucleotide sequence: TGTGCCAGCAGCGTCACTAGTGGCCAAGAGACCCAGTACTTC. The gene calls are TRBV9 and TRBJ2-5, with D possibly matching TRBD2 (5 bases). Trimming cost V 2 bases and J 1 base, with 9 bases left between them. Germline V gives CDR1 SGDLS, CDR2 YYNGEE. The CDR3 covers 14 residues. Complete variable domain (other parts from reference TRBV9 and TRBJ2-5): DSGVTQTPKHLITATGQRVTLRCSPRSGDLSVYWYQQSLDQGLQFLIQYYNGEERAKGNILERFSAQQFPDLHSELNLSSLELGDSALYFCASSVTSGQETQYFGPGTRLLVL.

This clone appeared a few times. The chain has TRBV19 and TRBJ2-2; D not certain. This CDR3 has 15 amino acids. From germline, CDR1 is LNHDA and CDR2 SQIVND (reference sequence). Deletions cut 5 bases from V and 1 base from J, with 11 bases between. CDR3: CASSPTPRNTGELFF. CDR3 bases: TGTGCCAGTAGTCCGACACCCAGGAACACCGGGGAGCTGTTTTTT. The variable domain in full, completed from reference TRBV19 and TRBJ2-2, reads DGGITQSPKYLFRKEGQNVTLSCEQNLNHDAMYWYRQDPGQGLRLIYYSQIVNDFQKGDIAEGYSVSREKKESFPLTVTSAQKNPTAFYLCASSPTPRNTGELFFGEGSRLTVL.

The rearrangement uses TRBV19 and TRBJ1-5; a possible D gene is TRBD1 (5 bases). The CDR3 has 13 residues. Germline V gene sequence: CDR1 LNHDA, CDR2 SQIVND (reference sequence). Trimming stripped 1 base from V and 5 bases from J, with 6 bases between. The CDR3 DNA follows: TGTGCCAGTAGTATAGTAGGGGATCAGCCCCAGCATTTT. It translates to CASSIVGDQPQHF. Complete variable domain (other parts from reference TRBV19 and TRBJ1-5): DGGITQSPKYLFRKEGQNVTLSCEQNLNHDAMYWYRQDPGQGLRLIYYSQIVNDFQKGDIAEGYSVSREKKESFPLTVTSAQKNPTAFYLCASSIVGDQPQHFGDGTRLSIL.

The chain is built from TRBV28 and TRBJ2-7; maybe TRBD1 (5 bases). The germline V and J ends were trimmed by 3 bases and 2 bases, with 11 bases remaining between them. The CDR3 is made up of 14 amino acids. Germline V gives CDR1 MDHEN, CDR2 SYDVKM. Here the CDR3 DNA reads TGTGCCAGCAGTTTGGTTGGGGCCACCTACGAGCAGTACTTC. The encoded protein is CASSLVGATYEQYF.